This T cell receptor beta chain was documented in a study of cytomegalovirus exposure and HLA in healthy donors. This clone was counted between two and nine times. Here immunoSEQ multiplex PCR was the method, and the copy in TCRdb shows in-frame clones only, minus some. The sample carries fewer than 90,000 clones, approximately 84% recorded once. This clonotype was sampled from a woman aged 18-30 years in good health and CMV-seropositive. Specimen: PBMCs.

The CDR3 region is CASSLGHNTGELFF. CDR3 bases: TGTGCCAGCAGCTTGGGACATAACACCGGGGAGCTGTTTTTT. The chain carries TRBV5-6 and TRBJ2-2; D unresolved. CDR3 length equals 14 residues. Germline CDR1 SGHDT, CDR2 YYEEEE. The germline V and J ends were trimmed by 0 bases and 2 bases, with 5 bases remaining between them.